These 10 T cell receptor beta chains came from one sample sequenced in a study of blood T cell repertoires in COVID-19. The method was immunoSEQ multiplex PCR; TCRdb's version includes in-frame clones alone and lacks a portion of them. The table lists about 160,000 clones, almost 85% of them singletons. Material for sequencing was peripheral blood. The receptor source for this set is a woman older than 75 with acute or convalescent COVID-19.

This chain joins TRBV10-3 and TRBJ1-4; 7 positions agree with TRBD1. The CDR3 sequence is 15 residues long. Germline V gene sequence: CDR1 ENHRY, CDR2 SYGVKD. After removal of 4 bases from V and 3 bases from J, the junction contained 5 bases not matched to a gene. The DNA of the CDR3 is TGTGCCATCAGTGGACAAACAGGGGCTAATGAAAAACTGTTTTTT. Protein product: CAISGQTGANEKLFF.

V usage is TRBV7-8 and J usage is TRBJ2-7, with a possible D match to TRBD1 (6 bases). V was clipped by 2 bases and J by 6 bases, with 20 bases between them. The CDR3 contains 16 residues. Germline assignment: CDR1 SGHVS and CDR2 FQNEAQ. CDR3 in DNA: TGTGCCAGCAGCTTATCCCGTACCTTAGTGGGGGCCGAGCAGTACTTC. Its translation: CASSLSRTLVGAEQYF.

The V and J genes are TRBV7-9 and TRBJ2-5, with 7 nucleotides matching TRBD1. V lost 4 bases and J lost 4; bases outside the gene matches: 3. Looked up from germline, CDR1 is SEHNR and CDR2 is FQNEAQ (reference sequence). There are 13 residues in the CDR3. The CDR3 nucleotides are TGTGCCAGCAGCTCGGGACAGAGAGAGACCCAGTACTTC. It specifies CASSSGQRETQYF.

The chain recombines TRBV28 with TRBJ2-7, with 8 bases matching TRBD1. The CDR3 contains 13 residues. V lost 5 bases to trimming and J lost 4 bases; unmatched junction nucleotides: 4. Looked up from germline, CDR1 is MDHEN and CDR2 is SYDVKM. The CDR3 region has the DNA TGTGCCAGCAGTCCCGGACAGGGATACGAGCAGTACTTC. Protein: CASSPGQGYEQYF.

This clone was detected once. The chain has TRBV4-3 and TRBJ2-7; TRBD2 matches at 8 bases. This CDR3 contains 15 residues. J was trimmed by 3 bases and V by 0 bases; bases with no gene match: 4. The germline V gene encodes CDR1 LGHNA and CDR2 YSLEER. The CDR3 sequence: CASSQDETSVYEQYF. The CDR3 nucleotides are TGCGCCAGCAGCCAAGATGAGACTAGCGTCTACGAGCAGTACTTC.

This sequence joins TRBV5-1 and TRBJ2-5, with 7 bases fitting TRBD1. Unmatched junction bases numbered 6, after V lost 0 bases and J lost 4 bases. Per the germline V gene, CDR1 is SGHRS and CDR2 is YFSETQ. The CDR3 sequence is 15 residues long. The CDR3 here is CASSLGQGIAETQYF. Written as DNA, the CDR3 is TGCGCCAGCAGCTTGGGACAGGGAATAGCAGAGACCCAGTACTTC.

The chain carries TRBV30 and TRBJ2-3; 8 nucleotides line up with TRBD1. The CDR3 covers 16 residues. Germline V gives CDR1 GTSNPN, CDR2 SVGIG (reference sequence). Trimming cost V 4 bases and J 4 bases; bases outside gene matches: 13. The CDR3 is CAWMKWGQAGADTQYF. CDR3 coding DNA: TGTGCCTGGATGAAATGGGGACAGGCTGGGGCAGATACGCAGTATTTT.

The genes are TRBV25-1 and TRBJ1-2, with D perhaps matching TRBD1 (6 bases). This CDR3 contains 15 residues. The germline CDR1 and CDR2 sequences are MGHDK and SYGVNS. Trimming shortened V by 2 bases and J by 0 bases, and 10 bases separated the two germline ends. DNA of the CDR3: TGTGCCAGCAGTGAAACCAGGGGAGCTAACTATGGCTACACCTTC. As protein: CASSETRGANYGYTF.

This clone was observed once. CDR3 loop: CASSLSGANTEAFF. Written as DNA, the CDR3 is TGCGCCAGCAGCTTATCAGGGGCGAACACTGAAGCTTTCTTT. The chain links TRBV5-1 to TRBJ1-1; a weak D match, TRBD1 (6 bases). V shed 2 bases and J shed 1 base, with 9 bases lying between them. Germline loops: CDR1 SGHRS, CDR2 YFSETQ. The CDR3 sequence is 14 residues long. Full variable domain (remainder filled in from reference TRBV5-1 and TRBJ1-1): KAGVTQTPRYLIKTRGQQVTLSCSPISGHRSVSWYQQTPGQGLQFLFEYFSETQRNKGNFPGRFSGRQFSNSRSEMNVSTLELGDSALYLCASSLSGANTEAFFGQGTRLTVV.

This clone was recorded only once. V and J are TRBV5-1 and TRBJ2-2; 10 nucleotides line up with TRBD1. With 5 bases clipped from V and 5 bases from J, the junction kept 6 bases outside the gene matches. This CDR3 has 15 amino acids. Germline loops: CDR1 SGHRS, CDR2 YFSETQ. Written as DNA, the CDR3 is TGCGCCAGCAGTCCCCCGGGACAGGGGACCGGGGAGCTGTTTTTT. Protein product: CASSPPGQGTGELFF.